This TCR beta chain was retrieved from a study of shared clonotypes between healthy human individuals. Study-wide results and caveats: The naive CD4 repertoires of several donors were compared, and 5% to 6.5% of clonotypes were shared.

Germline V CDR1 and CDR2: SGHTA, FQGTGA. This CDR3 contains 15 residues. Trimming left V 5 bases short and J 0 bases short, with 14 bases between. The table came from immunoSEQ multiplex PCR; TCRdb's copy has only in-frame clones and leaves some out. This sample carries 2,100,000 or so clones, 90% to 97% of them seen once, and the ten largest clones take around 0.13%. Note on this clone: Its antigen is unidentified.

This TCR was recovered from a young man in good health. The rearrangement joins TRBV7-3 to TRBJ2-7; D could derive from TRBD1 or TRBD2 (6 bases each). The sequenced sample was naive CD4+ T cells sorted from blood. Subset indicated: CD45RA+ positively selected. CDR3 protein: CASSPRGVSSYEQYF. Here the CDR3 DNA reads TGTGCCAGCAGCCCGAGGGGGGTCAGCTCCTACGAGCAGTACTTC.